The rows below give T cell receptor beta chains drawn from one sample of a study of cytomegalovirus exposure and HLA in healthy donors. The data were produced by immunoSEQ multiplex PCR, yet TCRdb's version contains in-frame clones alone and is incomplete. Of 80,000 to 90,000 clones in the sample, about four fifths were seen once. The sample was PBMCs. Receptor source: a woman under 40 in good health and CMV-seronegative. The conserved cysteine and the conserved F or W are not part of the CDR3 here. Fields, in order: CDR3 length, V gene, J gene, CDR3 protein.

CDR3 length: 10; V gene: TRBV18; J gene: TRBJ1-1; CDR3 protein: AGGVQNTEAF
CDR3 length: 11; V gene: TRBV29-1; J gene: TRBJ1-1; CDR3 protein: SALPRGGTEAF
CDR3 length: 12; V gene: TRBV7-9; J gene: TRBJ2-7; CDR3 protein: ASSLASDFYEQY
CDR3 length: 13; V gene: TRBV4-1; J gene: TRBJ2-5; CDR3 protein: ASSQAGTGEETQY
CDR3 length: 12; V gene: TRBV10-3; J gene: NA; CDR3 protein: ATLTGTSSHEQY
CDR3 length: 12; V gene: TRBV5-8; J gene: TRBJ2-5; CDR3 protein: ASSVLAGGETQY
CDR3 length: 12; V gene: TRBV7-9; J gene: TRBJ1-2; CDR3 protein: ASSLARSRDGYT
CDR3 length: 12; V gene: TRBV10-3; J gene: TRBJ2-4; CDR3 protein: AISGSGTENIQY
CDR3 length: 13; V gene: TRBV19; J gene: TRBJ1-5; CDR3 protein: ASIQTGVGNQPQH
CDR3 length: 12; V gene: TRBV7-2; J gene: TRBJ2-2; CDR3 protein: ASSERETTGELF
CDR3 length: 14; V gene: TRBV7-9; J gene: TRBJ1-2; CDR3 protein: ASSLSGTGQHYGYT
CDR3 length: 12; V gene: TRBV28; J gene: TRBJ2-1; CDR3 protein: ASRRGQGGNEQF
CDR3 length: 11; V gene: TRBV15; J gene: TRBJ1-5; CDR3 protein: ATKGQGTQPQH
CDR3 length: 11; V gene: TRBV7-9; J gene: TRBJ2-1; CDR3 protein: SSSPGLDNEQF
CDR3 length: 13; V gene: TRBV19; J gene: NA; CDR3 protein: ASSSTSGSIHEQY
CDR3 length: 16; V gene: TRBV5-4; J gene: TRBJ1-5; CDR3 protein: ASSMGGKGTGVIGPQH
CDR3 length: 14; V gene: TRBV18; J gene: TRBJ1-6; CDR3 protein: ASSPQGQGSNSPLH
CDR3 length: 10; V gene: TRBV19; J gene: TRBJ2-3; CDR3 protein: ASSIQRDTQY
CDR3 length: 13; V gene: TRBV9; J gene: TRBJ1-2; CDR3 protein: ASSVADRVWYGYT
CDR3 length: 13; V gene: TRBV21-1; J gene: TRBJ1-5; CDR3 protein: ASSTWGGPNQPQH